By sample share, the clone carrying this T cell receptor beta chain is large. No antigen is known for it. Every one of the patients relapsed after autologous stem cell transplantation (brentuximab vedotin exposure was variable). Starting with thawed PBMCs, CD4+ T cells were purified by magnetic negative selection. This sample stems from a study of PD-1 blockade in classical Hodgkin lymphoma. Generated by immunoSEQ multiplex PCR, the TCRdb table keeps only in-frame clones and is missing some. The sample yields about 6,800 clones, 80% seen once. Study outcomes and limitations: Before treatment, TCR diversity in newly diagnosed patients was reportedly lower than in healthy donors.

This TCR was recovered from a human donor with classical Hodgkin lymphoma. Sequencing used CD4+ T cells from blood, obtained at baseline.

Written as DNA, the CDR3 is TGCGCCAGCAGCTTGGGAGGGAGTCCAACCTACACCTTC. Translating it yields CASSLGGSPTYTF. J is TRBJ1-2 and V is TRBV5-1; no clear D. Trimming shortened V by 0 bases and J by 10 bases, and 13 bases separated the two germline ends. CDR3 length equals 13 residues. CDR1 is SGHRS and CDR2 is YFSETQ in the germline V gene.